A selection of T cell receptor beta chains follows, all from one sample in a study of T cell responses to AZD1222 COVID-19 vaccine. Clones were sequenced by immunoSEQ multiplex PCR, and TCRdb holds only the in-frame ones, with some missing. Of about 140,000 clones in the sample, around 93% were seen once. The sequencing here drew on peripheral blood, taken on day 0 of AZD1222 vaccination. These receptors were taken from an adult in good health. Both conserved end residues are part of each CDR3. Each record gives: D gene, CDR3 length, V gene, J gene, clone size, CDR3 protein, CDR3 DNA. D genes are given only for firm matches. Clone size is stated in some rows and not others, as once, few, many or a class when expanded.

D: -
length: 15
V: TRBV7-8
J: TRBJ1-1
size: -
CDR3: CASSLSRVGDTEAFF
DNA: TGTGCCAGCAGCCTATCGCGGGTAGGGGACACTGAAGCTTTCTTT

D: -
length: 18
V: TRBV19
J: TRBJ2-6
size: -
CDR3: CASSIPQGADSGANVLTF
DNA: TGTGCCAGTAGTATCCCACAGGGAGCGGACTCTGGGGCCAACGTCCTGACTTTC

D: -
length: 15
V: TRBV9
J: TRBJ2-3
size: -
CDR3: CASSVVGNNFDTQYF
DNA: TGTGCCAGCAGCGTAGTGGGGAATAATTTCGATACGCAGTATTTT

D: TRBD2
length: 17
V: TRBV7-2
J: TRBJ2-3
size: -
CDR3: CASTEGLAGSSTDTQYF
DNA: TGTGCCAGCACCGAGGGACTAGCGGGGTCTAGCACAGATACGCAGTATTTT

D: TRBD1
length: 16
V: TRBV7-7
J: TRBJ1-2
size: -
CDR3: CASSPGTGVAFDGYTF
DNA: TGTGCCAGCAGCCCCGGGACAGGGGTGGCGTTTGATGGCTACACCTTC

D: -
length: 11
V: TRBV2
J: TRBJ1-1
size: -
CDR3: CASSESVEAFF
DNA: TGTGCCAGCAGTGAATCGGTAGAAGCTTTCTTT

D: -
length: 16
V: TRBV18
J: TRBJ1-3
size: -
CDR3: CASSPTGQGSGNTIYF
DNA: TGTGCCAGCTCACCAACGGGACAAGGCTCTGGAAACACCATATATTTT

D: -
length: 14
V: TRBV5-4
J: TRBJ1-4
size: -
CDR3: CASSLSPEGEKLFF
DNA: TGTGCCAGCAGCTTGTCCCCTGAAGGTGAAAAACTGTTTTTT

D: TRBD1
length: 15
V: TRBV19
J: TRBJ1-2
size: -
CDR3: CASTRTGALGYGYTF
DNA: TGTGCCAGTACAAGGACAGGGGCCCTGGGCTATGGCTACACCTTC

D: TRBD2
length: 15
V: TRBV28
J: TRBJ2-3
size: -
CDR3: CASSIAGGRTDTQYF
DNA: TGTGCCAGCAGTATAGCGGGAGGACGCACAGATACGCAGTATTTT

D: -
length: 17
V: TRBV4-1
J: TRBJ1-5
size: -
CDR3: CASSHSPRGGLYQPQHF
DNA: TGCGCCAGCAGCCATTCTCCTCGGGGCGGCCTGTATCAGCCCCAGCATTTT

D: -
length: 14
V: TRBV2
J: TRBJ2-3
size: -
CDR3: CASSQQTRTDTQYF
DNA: TGTGCCAGCAGTCAGCAAACCCGCACAGATACGCAGTATTTT

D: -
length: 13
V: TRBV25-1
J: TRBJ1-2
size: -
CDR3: CASSPRVDYGYTF
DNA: TGTGCCAGCAGTCCCAGGGTCGACTATGGCTACACCTTC

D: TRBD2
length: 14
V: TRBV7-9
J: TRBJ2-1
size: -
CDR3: CASSLGGTGNEQFF
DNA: TGTGCCAGCAGCTTGGGAGGGACGGGCAATGAGCAGTTCTTC

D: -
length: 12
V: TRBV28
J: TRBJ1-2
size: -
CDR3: CASSFKAYGYTF
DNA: TGTGCCAGCAGTTTCAAAGCCTATGGCTACACCTTC

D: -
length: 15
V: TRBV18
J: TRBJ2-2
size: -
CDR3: CASSPGDFNTGELFF
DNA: TGTGCCAGCTCACCGGGGGACTTCAACACCGGGGAGCTGTTTTTT

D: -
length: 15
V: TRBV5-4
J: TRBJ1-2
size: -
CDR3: CASSSGHQVGGGYTF
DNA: TGTGCCAGCAGCTCTGGGCACCAGGTGGGGGGAGGCTACACCTTC

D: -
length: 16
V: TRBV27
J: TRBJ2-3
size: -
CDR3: CASSILAGISTDTQYF
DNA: TGTGCCAGCAGTATCCTCGCGGGTATTAGCACAGATACGCAGTATTTT

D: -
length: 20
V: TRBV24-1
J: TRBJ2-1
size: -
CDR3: CATSDPAPSAPDTPYNEQFF
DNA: TGTGCCACCAGTGACCCGGCCCCGTCAGCCCCCGATACCCCCTACAATGAGCAGTTCTTC

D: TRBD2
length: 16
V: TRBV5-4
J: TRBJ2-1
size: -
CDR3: CASSLYLAGGGNEQFF
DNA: TGTGCCAGCAGCTTATACCTAGCGGGGGGCGGCAATGAGCAGTTCTTC

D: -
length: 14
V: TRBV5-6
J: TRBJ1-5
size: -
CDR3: CASSLMGGNQPQHF
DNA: TGTGCCAGCAGCTTGATGGGGGGCAATCAGCCCCAGCATTTT

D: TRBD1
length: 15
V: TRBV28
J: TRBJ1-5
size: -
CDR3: CASSPGTGQNQPQHF
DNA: TGTGCCAGCAGCCCCGGGACAGGGCAGAATCAGCCCCAGCATTTT

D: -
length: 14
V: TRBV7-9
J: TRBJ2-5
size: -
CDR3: CASSPDIRGETQYF
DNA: TGTGCCAGCAGCCCGGACATCAGGGGAGAGACCCAGTACTTC

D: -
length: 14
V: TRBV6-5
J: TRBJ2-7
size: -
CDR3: CASSTKTGPYEQYF
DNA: TGTGCCAGCAGTACTAAGACAGGTCCCTACGAGCAGTACTTC

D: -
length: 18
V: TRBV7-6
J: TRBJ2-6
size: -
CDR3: CASSLAPGLDSGANVLTF
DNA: TGTGCCAGCAGCTTAGCGCCAGGTTTGGACTCTGGGGCCAACGTCCTGACTTTC

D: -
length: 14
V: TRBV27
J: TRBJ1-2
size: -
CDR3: CASSYQGLNYGYTF
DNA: TGTGCCAGCAGTTACCAGGGACTTAACTATGGCTACACCTTC

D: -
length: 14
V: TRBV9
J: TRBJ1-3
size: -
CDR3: CASSKGGLGNTIYF
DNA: TGTGCCAGCAGCAAGGGGGGTCTCGGGAACACCATATATTTT

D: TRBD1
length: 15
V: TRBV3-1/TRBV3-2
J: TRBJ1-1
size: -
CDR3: CASSPPGQGWSKAFF
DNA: TGTGCCAGCAGCCCCCCGGGACAGGGGTGGTCCAAAGCTTTCTTT

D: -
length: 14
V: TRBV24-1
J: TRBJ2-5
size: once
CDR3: CATSDPTLGRTQYF
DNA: TGTGCCACCAGTGATCCGACCCTCGGGAGAACCCAGTACTTC

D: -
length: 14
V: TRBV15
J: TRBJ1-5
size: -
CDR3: CATSSGPSNQPQHF
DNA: TGTGCCACCAGCAGTGGGCCTAGCAATCAGCCCCAGCATTTT

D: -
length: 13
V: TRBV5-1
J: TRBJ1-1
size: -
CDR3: CASSTGGVTEAFF
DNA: TGCGCCAGCAGCACTGGGGGTGTCACTGAAGCTTTCTTT

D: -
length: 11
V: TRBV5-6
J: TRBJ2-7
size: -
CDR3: CASSLFNEQYF
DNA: TGTGCCAGCAGCTTGTTCAACGAGCAGTACTTC

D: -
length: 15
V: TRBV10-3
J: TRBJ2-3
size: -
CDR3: CAIKPGTTSTDTQYF
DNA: TGTGCCATCAAACCCGGGACCACTAGCACAGATACGCAGTATTTT

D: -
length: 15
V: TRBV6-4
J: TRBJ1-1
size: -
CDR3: CASSDSGSGSTEAFF
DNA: TGTGCCAGCAGTGACTCGGGTAGTGGGAGCACTGAAGCTTTCTTT

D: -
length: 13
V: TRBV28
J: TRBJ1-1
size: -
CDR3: CASNPVRGTEAFF
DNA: TGTGCCAGCAACCCAGTGAGGGGCACTGAAGCTTTCTTT

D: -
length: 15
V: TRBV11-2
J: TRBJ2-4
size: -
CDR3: CASSSLRGGENIQYF
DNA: TGTGCCAGCAGCTCCCTTCGCGGGGGCGAAAACATTCAGTACTTC

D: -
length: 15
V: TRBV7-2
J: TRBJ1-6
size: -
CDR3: CASSLVRGEVSPLHF
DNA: TGTGCCAGCAGCTTAGTGCGGGGGGAAGTTTCACCCCTCCACTTT

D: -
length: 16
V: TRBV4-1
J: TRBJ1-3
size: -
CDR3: CASSQDRRTQTNTIYF
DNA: TGCGCCAGCAGCCAAGATCGAAGGACCCAAACTAACACCATATATTTT

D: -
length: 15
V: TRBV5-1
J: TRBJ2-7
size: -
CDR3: CASSSDTGQVYEQYF
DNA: TGCGCCAGCAGCAGCGATACGGGACAAGTCTACGAGCAGTACTTC

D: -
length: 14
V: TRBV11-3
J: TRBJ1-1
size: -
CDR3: CASRSGGGVTEAFF
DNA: TGTGCCAGCAGATCCGGGGGGGGAGTCACTGAAGCTTTCTTT

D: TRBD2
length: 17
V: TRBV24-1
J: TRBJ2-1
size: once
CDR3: CATSDPNGAGGPDEQFF
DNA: TGTGCCACCAGTGACCCCAATGGCGCGGGAGGGCCGGATGAGCAGTTCTTC

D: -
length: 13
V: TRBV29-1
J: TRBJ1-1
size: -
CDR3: CSVRQETHTEAFF
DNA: TGCAGCGTCAGACAGGAGACCCACACTGAAGCTTTCTTT

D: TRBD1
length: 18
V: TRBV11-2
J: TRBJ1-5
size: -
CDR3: CASRATGLRSYSNQPQHF
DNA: TGTGCCAGCAGGGCGACAGGGTTGAGATCATATAGCAATCAGCCCCAGCATTTT

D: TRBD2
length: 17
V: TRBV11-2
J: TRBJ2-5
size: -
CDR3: CASSSGGDAGGLRTQYF
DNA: TGTGCCAGCAGCTCCGGGGGAGATGCGGGAGGGTTGCGGACCCAGTACTTC

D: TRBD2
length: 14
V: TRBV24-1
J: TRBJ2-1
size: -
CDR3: CATATSGTYNEQFF
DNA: TGTGCCACCGCCACTAGCGGAACCTACAATGAGCAGTTCTTC

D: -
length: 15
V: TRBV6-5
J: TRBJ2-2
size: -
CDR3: CASSPTGYDAGELFF
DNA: TGTGCCAGCAGTCCTACAGGGTATGACGCCGGGGAGCTGTTTTTT

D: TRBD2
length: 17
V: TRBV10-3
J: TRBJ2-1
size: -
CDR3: CAITEGLAGVSGNEQFF
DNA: TGTGCCATCACTGAAGGACTAGCGGGAGTATCCGGGAATGAGCAGTTCTTC

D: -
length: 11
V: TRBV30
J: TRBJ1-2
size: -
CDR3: CAWSELYGYTF
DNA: TGTGCCTGGAGTGAGCTCTATGGCTACACCTTC